Detailed here is one TCR beta chain. Its antigen is unknown. Whether given at about 4 or about 12 weeks, second doses were pooled. This record comes from a study of T cell responses to AZD1222 COVID-19 vaccine. Overall study findings and caveats: Donors, mostly white British, included more females; clonal diversity was possibly underestimated.

Germline trimming cut 5 bases from V and 6 bases from J; bases unmatched to any gene: 5. This CDR3 is 15 amino acids long. Germline CDR1 is MNHEY and CDR2 is SVGAGI. Repertoires were generated with immunoSEQ multiplex PCR, while TCRdb's copy carries only in-frame clones and drops some. Among roughly 51,000 clones listed, approximately 88% were seen once. The chain links TRBV6-5 to TRBJ2-3; 13 nucleotides align to TRBD2. Sample: peripheral blood, taken 28 days after the second AZD1222 dose. The clonotype comes from an adult who received the AZD1222 COVID-19 vaccine. The CDR3 loop reads CASSPGLAGTDTQYF. DNA of the CDR3: TGTGCCAGCAGTCCGGGACTAGCGGGAACCGATACGCAGTATTTT.